The clone carrying this TCR beta chain was seen just once. The antigen is unknown. The data are from a study of cytomegalovirus exposure and HLA in healthy donors. The study's findings and limits: Most TCR sequences were rare, but some public TCRs occurred in many donors.

Here immunoSEQ multiplex PCR was the method, and the copy in TCRdb shows in-frame clones only, minus some. Of roughly 350,000 clones listed, 70% to 90% are singletons. V was trimmed by 4 bases and J by 3 bases, leaving 10 bases between them. Germline CDR1 reads SGDLS; CDR2 reads YYNGEE. There are 13 residues in the CDR3. The clonotype originates from a young woman in good health and CMV-seronegative. The chain recombines TRBV9 with TRBJ2-5, with TRBD1 as a possible D gene (5 bases). The sequencing input was PBMCs. CDR3 loop: CASSFDREETQYF. The DNA of the CDR3 is TGTGCCAGCAGCTTTGACAGAGAAGAGACCCAGTACTTC. Filled out from reference TRBV9 and TRBJ2-5, the complete variable domain reads DSGVTQTPKHLITATGQRVTLRCSPRSGDLSVYWYQQSLDQGLQFLIQYYNGEERAKGNILERFSAQQFPDLHSELNLSSLELGDSALYFCASSFDREETQYFGPGTRLLVL.